The 17 T cell receptor beta chains given below trace back to one sample, sequenced in a study of Ad26.COV2.S vaccination and SARS-CoV-2 variants. Assay used: immunoSEQ multiplex PCR; TCRdb lists only in-frame clones, some missing. The table records about 480,000 clones, about 83% of them present only once. Treatment defined: 15 to 20 received Ad26.COV2.S at low or high dose, single or two shots; roughly five received placebo; per-sample allocation not given. Day 63 following the first vaccine or placebo injection was when the samples were taken. The sample here was peripheral blood, taken in a trial of Ad26.COV2.S vaccine versus placebo. The receptors were gathered from a person aged 18-60 years who received the Ad26.COV2.S COVID-19 vaccine or a placebo.

This clone is a singleton in its sample. The chain recombines TRBV28 with TRBJ1-4; 8 positions agree with TRBD1. The CDR3 has 14 residues. Germline V gene data show CDR1 as MDHEN and CDR2 as SYDVKM. V shed 6 bases and J 6 bases; nucleotides not matched to a gene: 6. The CDR3, as DNA: TGTGCCAGCAGAACACAGGGGGTCGATGAAAAACTGTTTTTT. Translated: CASRTQGVDEKLFF. The variable domain in full, with the rest retrieved from reference TRBV28 and TRBJ1-4, is DVKVTQSSRYLVKRTGEKVFLECVQDMDHENMFWYRQDPGLGLRLIYFSYDVKMKEKGDIPEGYSVSREKKERFSLILESASTNQTSMYLCASRTQGVDEKLFFGSGTQLSVL.

The chain is built from TRBV28 and TRBJ1-4; D call uncertain. This CDR3 region has 13 residues. Germline V gene lookup returns CDR1 MDHEN and CDR2 SYDVKM. The germline V and J ends were trimmed by 7 bases and 3 bases, with 9 bases remaining between them. The CDR3 nucleotides are TGTGCCAGCACGGGAGGATCTAATGAAAAACTGTTTTTT. Its translation: CASTGGSNEKLFF. Complete variable domain (other parts from reference TRBV28 and TRBJ1-4): DVKVTQSSRYLVKRTGEKVFLECVQDMDHENMFWYRQDPGLGLRLIYFSYDVKMKEKGDIPEGYSVSREKKERFSLILESASTNQTSMYLCASTGGSNEKLFFGSGTQLSVL.

The genes are TRBV28 and TRBJ1-2, with 9 bases matching TRBD1. This CDR3 spans 15 amino acids. CDR1 is MDHEN, CDR2 SYDVKM, per germline. Unmatched junction bases numbered 9, after V lost 6 bases and J lost 4 bases. The CDR3 nucleotides read TGTGCCAGCAGGCTAACAGGGGGCGCGAGCTATGGCTACACCTTC. Encoded protein: CASRLTGGASYGYTF.

This clone came up a few times. The chain recombines TRBV2 with TRBJ2-5, with 7 positions matching TRBD2. Unmatched junction bases numbered 6, after V lost 3 bases and J lost 2 bases. The CDR3 contains 15 residues. From germline, CDR1 is SNHLY and CDR2 FYNNEI. In nucleotides, the CDR3 is TGTGCCAGCAGTGAGTTTCTAGCGGCGCAAGAGACCCAGTACTTC. It yields the protein CASSEFLAAQETQYF. The full variable domain, with the rest looked up from reference TRBV2 and TRBJ2-5, is EPEVTQTPSHQVTQMGQEVILRCVPISNHLYFYWYRQILGQKVEFLVSFYNNEISEKSEIFDDQFSVERPDGSNFTLKIRSTKLEDSAMYFCASSEFLAAQETQYFGPGTRLLVL.

This chain joins TRBV7-6 and TRBJ2-5; D unclear. This CDR3 has 13 amino acids. Between the trimmed V and J ends, which lost 0 bases and 5 bases, there was a span of 7 bases. Germline V gene lookup returns CDR1 SGHVS and CDR2 FNYEAQ. CDR3 sequence reads: CASSLAAVETQYF. The CDR3 DNA is TGTGCCAGCAGCTTAGCGGCGGTCGAGACCCAGTACTTC. The full variable domain, its missing parts supplied by reference TRBV7-6 and TRBJ2-5, is GAGVSQSPRYKVTKRGQDVALRCDPISGHVSLYWYRQALGQGPEFLTYFNYEAQQDKSGLPNDRFSAERPEGSISTLTIQRTEQRDSAMYRCASSLAAVETQYFGPGTRLLVL.

The chain recombines TRBV13 with TRBJ2-7; 8 nucleotides align to TRBD1. Germline assignment: CDR1 PRHDT and CDR2 FYEKMQ (reference sequence). V gave up 3 bases and J gave up 6 bases; unmatched junction bases: 10. The CDR3 totals 15 residues. The CDR3 spells CASSFGQGPAFEQYF. In nucleotides, the CDR3 is TGTGCCAGCAGCTTCGGACAGGGACCGGCATTCGAGCAGTACTTC.

This clone was seen a few times. The gene calls are TRBV27 and TRBJ2-2; the match to TRBD2 covers 12 bases. The CDR3 is made up of 18 amino acids. V shed 1 base and J 6 bases; nucleotides not matched to a gene: 9. The germline V gene has CDR1 MNHEY and CDR2 SMNVEV (reference sequence). The CDR3 spells CASSLYQPTSGSAGELFF. The CDR3 region has the DNA TGTGCCAGCAGTTTATATCAACCGACTAGCGGGAGCGCCGGGGAGCTGTTTTTT.

The CDR3 loop reads CAWNGAQRGVNTEAFF. Written as DNA, the CDR3 is TGTGCCTGGAATGGGGCACAACGGGGCGTGAACACTGAAGCTTTCTTT. This sequence joins TRBV30 and TRBJ1-1; possibly TRBD1 for D (5 bases). CDR1 is GTSNPN, CDR2 SVGIG, per germline (reference sequence). CDR3 length: 16 residues. V lost 4 bases to trimming and J lost 0 bases, with 18 bases between them.

The chain carries TRBV11-1 and TRBJ2-2, with TRBD2 matching over 7 bases. Germline assignment: CDR1 SGHAT and CDR2 FQDESV (reference sequence). V was clipped by 4 bases and J by 6 bases; unmatched bases: 11. This CDR3 comprises 16 residues. Here the CDR3 DNA reads TGTGCCAGCAGCTCCCCCCCTGGCGGGAGAGCCGGGGAGCTGTTTTTT. It translates to CASSSPPGGRAGELFF. Full variable domain (missing parts from reference TRBV11-1 and TRBJ2-2): EAEVAQSPRYKITEKSQAVAFWCDPISGHATLYWYRQILGQGPELLVQFQDESVVDDSQLPKDRFSAERLKGVDSTLKIQPAELGDSAMYLCASSSPPGGRAGELFFGEGSRLTVL.

This chain uses TRBV7-2 with TRBJ2-1; 10 bases are shared with TRBD2. The CDR3 has 15 residues. J gave up 9 bases and V 0 bases, and 5 bases lay outside the gene matches. Germline V lookup: CDR1 SGHTA, CDR2 FQGNSA. CDR3 loop: CASSLAQSGRAEQFF. CDR3 DNA: TGTGCCAGCAGCTTAGCGCAGAGCGGGAGGGCTGAGCAGTTCTTC.

This clone appeared a single time. The CDR3 loop reads CASSNRDFLRGDEQFF. CDR3 bases: TGTGCCAGCAGCAATCGGGACTTCCTTAGGGGAGATGAGCAGTTCTTC. V gene TRBV3-1 (or the pseudogene TRBV3-2) combines with J gene TRBJ2-1; a possible D gene is TRBD2 (6 bases). The V gene lost 5 bases and the J gene lost 8 bases, with 22 bases spanning the gap. This CDR3 is 16 amino acids long. Germline values: CDR1 LGHDT, CDR2 YNNKEL (reference sequence).

In its sample, this clone was seen once. The chain combines TRBV7-2 with TRBJ2-1, with D possibly TRBD1 on 6 matching bases. Germline V gene sequence: CDR1 SGHTA, CDR2 FQGNSA. V dropped 5 bases and J dropped 8 bases, with 10 bases sitting between them. There are 12 residues in the CDR3. CDR3 in amino acids: CASSRDIHEQFF. The CDR3 DNA reads TGTGCCAGCAGCAGGGACATCCATGAGCAGTTCTTC.

The rearrangement links TRBV10-2 to TRBJ2-5; 9 nucleotides align to TRBD2. The germline CDR1 and CDR2 sequences are WSHSY and SAAADI. V shed 3 bases and J 2 bases; nucleotides not matched to a gene: 4. CDR3 length: 15 amino acids. CDR3 sequence (DNA): TGCGCCAGCAGTGACGATAGCGGGAGACAAGAGACCCAGTACTTC. It encodes CASSDDSGRQETQYF.

The chain employs TRBV19 and TRBJ2-2; 12 nucleotides line up with TRBD2. The V and J ends lost 6 bases and 2 bases, in that order; junction bases with no gene match: 1. In germline, CDR1 is LNHDA, CDR2 SQIVND (reference sequence). The CDR3 totals 15 residues. DNA for the CDR3: TGTGCCAGTAGCGGACTAGCGGGAAACACCGGGGAGCTGTTTTTT. Its protein product is CASSGLAGNTGELFF. The variable domain in full, with the rest retrieved from reference TRBV19 and TRBJ2-2, is DGGITQSPKYLFRKEGQNVTLSCEQNLNHDAMYWYRQDPGQGLRLIYYSQIVNDFQKGDIAEGYSVSREKKESFPLTVTSAQKNPTAFYLCASSGLAGNTGELFFGEGSRLTVL.

The V call is TRBV27, the J call TRBJ2-3; 13 bases match TRBD2. This CDR3 contains 17 residues. CDR1 and CDR2 from the germline V gene are MNHEY and SMNVEV (reference sequence). J gave up 1 base and V 6 bases, and 7 bases lay outside the gene matches. CDR3 loop: CASSRLAGGTGTDTQYF. The CDR3 coding sequence is TGTGCCAGCAGCCGACTAGCGGGAGGAACGGGCACAGATACGCAGTATTTT.

The rearrangement links TRBV5-1 to TRBJ2-1, with 11 bases lining up with TRBD2. J was trimmed by 9 bases and V by 4 bases; bases with no gene match: 9. The CDR3 contains 15 residues. CDR1 is SGHRS and CDR2 is YFSETQ in the germline V gene. The CDR3 sequence: CASSPRLAGGVEQFF. CDR3 bases: TGCGCCAGCAGCCCGAGGTTAGCGGGAGGGGTTGAGCAGTTCTTC. Complete variable domain (other parts from reference TRBV5-1 and TRBJ2-1): KAGVTQTPRYLIKTRGQQVTLSCSPISGHRSVSWYQQTPGQGLQFLFEYFSETQRNKGNFPGRFSGRQFSNSRSEMNVSTLELGDSALYLCASSPRLAGGVEQFFGPGTRLTVL.

On this clone itself: Germline is not matched at one junction end, which may reflect a read error. J is TRBJ2-1 and V is TRBV24-1; D not certain. The CDR3 runs 11 residues. Germline assignment: CDR1 KGHDR and CDR2 SFDVKD. The CDR3 reads CATSEGGRLIF. The CDR3 DNA sequence: TGTGCCACCAGTGAGGGCGGCCGACTGATCTTC.